A single sample gave rise to the 18 T cell receptor beta chains below, sequenced in a study of cytotoxic CD8 clonotypes in ibrutinib-treated CLL. Clones were read by immunoSEQ multiplex PCR, and TCRdb kept only the in-frame ones, dropping some. This table has 150,000 or so clones, more than 70% appearing once. The sample in question was PBMCs, obtained after 36 months of ibrutinib treatment. Receptors were obtained from a human donor with chronic lymphocytic leukemia.

The gene calls are TRBV10-3 and TRBJ2-3; D perhaps matches TRBD2 (6 bases). In germline, CDR1 is ENHRY, CDR2 SYGVKD. This CDR3 is 14 amino acids long. Trimming left V 4 bases short and J 3 bases short, with 11 bases between. CDR3 nucleotide sequence: TGTGCCATCAGTGGAGTGGGGAGGACAGATACGCAGTATTTT. It translates to CAISGVGRTDTQYF.

This sequence joins TRBV29-1 and TRBJ1-1; the D gene is possibly TRBD1 (5 bases). Trimming took off 4 bases at V and 4 bases at J, with 16 bases between the two ends. CDR3 length: 14 residues. The germline gives CDR1 SQVTM, CDR2 ANQGSEA. CDR3 sequence reads: CSVGGAIKGTEAFF. CDR3 in DNA: TGCAGCGTTGGCGGGGCGATTAAGGGCACTGAAGCTTTCTTT.

This chain connects TRBV30 to TRBJ2-6; D ambiguous. This CDR3 has 17 amino acids. V was trimmed by 0 bases and J by 0 bases, leaving 12 bases between them. Germline V gene lookup returns CDR1 GTSNPN and CDR2 SVGIG (reference sequence). In DNA, the CDR3 is TGTGCCTGGAGTGTCCGGCAGAGACTCTCTGGGGCCAACGTCCTGACTTTC. Encoded protein: CAWSVRQRLSGANVLTF.

The V gene is TRBV5-1, the J gene TRBJ2-1; D call uncertain. There are 13 residues in the CDR3. The germline V and J ends were trimmed by 4 bases and 6 bases, with 11 bases remaining between them. CDR1 is SGHRS, CDR2 YFSETQ, per germline. The CDR3 reads CASSIDPANEQFF. The DNA for the CDR3 is TGCGCCAGCAGCATCGACCCGGCCAATGAGCAGTTCTTC. Looking up the rest from reference TRBV5-1 and TRBJ2-1 gives the full variable domain: KAGVTQTPRYLIKTRGQQVTLSCSPISGHRSVSWYQQTPGQGLQFLFEYFSETQRNKGNFPGRFSGRQFSNSRSEMNVSTLELGDSALYLCASSIDPANEQFFGPGTRLTVL.

The gene calls are TRBV19 and TRBJ1-1; D is unresolved. This CDR3 is 12 amino acids long. V was pared by 10 bases and J by 0 bases, with 9 bases between. Looked up from germline, CDR1 is LNHDA and CDR2 is SQIVND (reference sequence). The CDR3 DNA reads TGTGCCACTGTAGGGTTGAACACTGAAGCTTTCTTT. Translated, it gives CATVGLNTEAFF.

This clone has a handful of counts. The chain has TRBV4-1 and TRBJ2-7; no reliable D call. The germline V gene has CDR1 MGHRA and CDR2 YSYEKL. This CDR3 has 16 residues. The V and J ends lost 1 base and 1 base respectively, with 14 bases between them. CDR3 sequence (DNA): TGCGCCAGCAGCCAAGGTCCGCCAGACGCGTCCTACGAGCAGTACTTC. Translation: CASSQGPPDASYEQYF.

This clone ranks as medium-sized. This chain links TRBV14 with TRBJ2-3; the match to TRBD1 covers 7 bases. This CDR3 has 20 residues. Germline V gene lookup returns CDR1 SGHDN and CDR2 FVKESK. The V segment lost 4 bases and the J segment 4 bases; nucleotides outside the gene matches: 23. Here the CDR3 reads CASSPRGQGERFPWPDTQYF. CDR3 sequence (DNA): TGTGCCAGCAGCCCGAGAGGGCAGGGGGAGAGGTTCCCCTGGCCAGATACGCAGTATTTT.

The rearrangement uses TRBV19 and TRBJ1-5; D unresolved. The germline V gene encodes CDR1 LNHDA and CDR2 SQIVND (reference sequence). There are 12 residues in the CDR3. V lost 9 bases, J lost 13 bases, and 19 bases lay in between. The chain's CDR3 is CASAEERRRQHF. CDR3 DNA: TGTGCCAGCGCCGAGGAGCGGCGAAGACAGCATTTT. Together with reference TRBV19 and TRBJ1-5, the CDR3 gives the full variable domain: DGGITQSPKYLFRKEGQNVTLSCEQNLNHDAMYWYRQDPGQGLRLIYYSQIVNDFQKGDIAEGYSVSREKKESFPLTVTSAQKNPTAFYLCASAEERRRQHFGDGTRLSIL.

The rearrangement uses TRBV2 and TRBJ2-2, with D tentatively TRBD2 (5 bases). The CDR3 runs 15 residues. Germline values: CDR1 SNHLY, CDR2 FYNNEI. V dropped 5 bases and J dropped 1 base, with 11 bases sitting between them. The chain's CDR3 is CASSFIGMNTGELFF. CDR3 sequence (DNA): TGTGCCAGCAGTTTTATCGGGATGAACACCGGGGAGCTGTTTTTT.

The chain has TRBV30 and TRBJ1-4; D gene unclear. Germline V gives CDR1 GTSNPN, CDR2 SVGIG (reference sequence). V lost 1 base and J lost 11, with 8 bases in between. The CDR3 length is 11 residues. The CDR3 DNA sequence: TGTGCCTGGAGTGGGATTGGGAAACTGTTTTTT. Translation gives CAWSGIGKLFF.

In its sample, this clone was seen once. The rearrangement uses TRBV15 and TRBJ2-2; D possibly corresponds to TRBD1 (6 bases). The V gene lost 5 bases and the J gene lost 10 bases, with 14 bases spanning the gap. Germline CDR1 LNHNV, CDR2 YYDKDF (reference sequence). CDR3 length equals 13 residues. The CDR3 is CATSARTGSELFF. The DNA for the CDR3 is TGTGCCACCAGCGCTAGAACAGGGTCGGAGCTGTTTTTT. The whole variable domain, filled in from reference TRBV15 and TRBJ2-2, reads DAMVIQNPRYQVTQFGKPVTLSCSQTLNHNVMYWYQQKSSQAPKLLFHYYDKDFNNEADTPDNFQSRRPNTSFCFLDIRSPGLGDTAMYLCATSARTGSELFFGEGSRLTVL.

This rearrangement joins TRBV28 to TRBJ2-7, with 10 bases aligning to TRBD1. Trimming removed 5 bases from V and 5 bases from J; junction bases left unmatched: 15. Germline values: CDR1 MDHEN, CDR2 SYDVKM. CDR3 length: 17 amino acids. The CDR3 DNA sequence: TGTGCCAGCAGTCCCCCAGGGCCCGGGACAGGGGCCCACGAGCAGTACTTC. It specifies CASSPPGPGTGAHEQYF.

This chain joins TRBV27 and TRBJ1-5; a possible D gene is TRBD1 (5 bases). CDR1 and CDR2 (germline): MNHEY, SMNVEV (reference sequence). This CDR3 comprises 15 residues. Trimming cost V 3 bases and J 3 bases, with 12 bases left between them. The CDR3 loop is CASSFGQGFNQPQHF. CDR3 coding DNA: TGTGCCAGCAGTTTTGGCCAGGGCTTCAATCAGCCCCAGCATTTT.

This clone was observed a handful of times. The genes are TRBV6-5 and TRBJ1-5; D not resolved. Germline V gene lookup returns CDR1 MNHEY and CDR2 SVGAGI. The ends were cut back, 0 bases at V and 4 bases at J, with 7 bases in the middle. The CDR3 consists of 14 residues. DNA for the CDR3: TGTGCCAGCAGTTACTCGAACGGGAATCAGCCCCAGCATTTT. It translates to CASSYSNGNQPQHF.

This clone has just a few counts. The chain combines TRBV5-4 with TRBJ2-1, with D maybe TRBD2 (6 bases). V was clipped by 2 bases and J by 8 bases, with 23 bases between them. CDR3 size: 17 residues. CDR1 is SGHNT and CDR2 is YYREEE in the germline V gene (reference sequence). CDR3 coding DNA: TGTGCCAGCAGCTTCCAAGGGACTTTAACTATGGGCGATGAGCAGTTCTTC. It specifies CASSFQGTLTMGDEQFF.

The chain is built from TRBV5-1 and TRBJ2-1, with D perhaps TRBD1 (6 bases). CDR1 SGHRS and CDR2 YFSETQ come from the germline V gene. The CDR3 sequence is 15 residues long. Trimming cost V 5 bases and J 2 bases, with 14 bases left between them. CDR3 sequence: CASSRDTDPYNEQFF. The DNA for the CDR3 is TGCGCCAGCAGTCGGGACACAGACCCCTACAATGAGCAGTTCTTC.

The chain couples TRBV9 to TRBJ1-1, with 9 bases fitting TRBD1. J gave up 6 bases and V 4 bases, and 7 bases lay outside the gene matches. The CDR3 runs to 14 residues. Germline CDR1 SGDLS, CDR2 YYNGEE. CDR3 in amino acids: CASSRGTGIAEAFF. CDR3 coding DNA: TGTGCCAGCAGCAGGGGGACAGGGATCGCTGAAGCTTTCTTT.

The chain recombines TRBV5-1 with TRBJ2-7, with 8 nucleotides matching TRBD2. The CDR3 has 16 residues. The ends lost 4 bases at V and 6 bases at J; junction bases unmatched: 15. Germline V gives CDR1 SGHRS, CDR2 YFSETQ. The CDR3 spells CASSRLTAGDGPEQYF. The CDR3 nucleotides are TGCGCCAGCAGCCGTTTAACAGCGGGAGACGGCCCCGAGCAGTACTTC. Full variable domain (missing parts from reference TRBV5-1 and TRBJ2-7): KAGVTQTPRYLIKTRGQQVTLSCSPISGHRSVSWYQQTPGQGLQFLFEYFSETQRNKGNFPGRFSGRQFSNSRSEMNVSTLELGDSALYLCASSRLTAGDGPEQYFGPGTRLTVT.